This T cell receptor beta chain was found in a study of shared clonotypes between healthy human individuals. Across the whole study: Every donor yielded three CD4 naive, three CD4 memory, two CD8 naive and one CD8 memory plate. Study-wide results and limits: Sorted-subset samples were not fully sequenced, rarefaction indicated.

This clone was counted a single time. Its target is unknown. The ends were cut back, 3 bases at V and 8 bases at J, with 14 bases in the middle. The CDR3 runs 14 residues. CDR1 is SGHDN, CDR2 FVKESK, per germline. Healthy HIV-negative adults with no recent acute infections or vaccinations were recruited as donors. CD4+ cell separation produced CD45RA+ naive and CD45RA-negative memory subsets. Method: immunoSEQ multiplex PCR; TCRdb's copy keeps in-frame clones and lacks some. The sample contains 950,000 to 1,100,000 clones, approximately 78% of which appear only once. The source is a man between 18 and 35 years old in good health. Some clones in this sample may be carry-over from other donors' samples. What was sequenced was memory CD4+ T cells from PBMCs. Subset described: CD45RA-negative fraction. This sequence joins TRBV14 and TRBJ2-4; possibly TRBD2 for D (5 bases). The CDR3 DNA sequence: TGTGCCAGCAGCCAGAGTCCGTTGAGGGACATTCAGTACTTC. Residues: CASSQSPLRDIQYF.